These 14 T cell receptor beta chains were all obtained from the same sample, sequenced in a study of regulatory T cells in long-lasting Graves disease. Arm-PCR of CDR3 regions with iRepertoire HTBI primers generated TCR beta libraries. TCRdb independently ran MiXCR on the multiplex PCR reads; one entry per CDR3 protein. The sample shows under 250,000 distinct CDR3 sequences, 20% of them seen only once. The time point was: newly diagnosed GD, antithyroid drugs for less than 3 months. PBMC RNA was the source of the TCR library. The material sequenced was peripheral blood mononuclear cells (PBMCs), taken at new diagnosis, from a patient treated with antithyroid drugs. These receptors were obtained from a female donor with Graves disease.

Ten or more counts support this clonotype. This chain links TRBV18 with TRBJ2-3, with 7 positions matching TRBD1. V shed 1 base, J shed 4 bases, and the junction held 5 bases outside the gene matches. This CDR3 region has 15 residues. CDR1 and CDR2 from the germline V gene are KGHSH and LQKENI. In DNA, the CDR3 is TGTGCCAGCTCACCACGACAGGGTAATTCAGATACGCAGTATTTT. Amino acid sequence: CASSPRQGNSDTQYF.

This clonotype was counted at least ten times. V is TRBV29-1 and J is TRBJ2-3; a weak D match, TRBD1 (7 bases). From germline, CDR1 is SQVTM and CDR2 ANQGSEA. The CDR3 is 15 residues long. The V end lost 1 base, the J end lost 1 base, and 12 bases lay between the germline ends. CDR3 protein: CSVEGGTERTDTQYF. The CDR3 nucleotides read TGCAGCGTTGAAGGCGGGACAGAGCGCACAGATACGCAGTATTTT.

The chain carries TRBV30 and TRBJ2-5, with 9 bases fitting TRBD1. The better agreement between TRBJ2-7 and the DNA end casts doubt on the J call. This CDR3 is 15 amino acids long. Germline CDR1 is GTSNPN and CDR2 is SVGIG (reference sequence). The CDR3 coding sequence is TGTGCCTGGATAGGTCCGGGACAGGGAACCTACGAGCAGTACTTC. This gives the protein CAWIGPGQGTYEQYF.

This clonotype was found once. Given a much more abundant clone one base away, this may be a read error. The rearrangement uses TRBV5-6 and TRBJ1-2; 12 nucleotides line up with TRBD1. CDR3 length: 13 amino acids. Germline V gene sequence: CDR1 SGHDT, CDR2 YYEEEE. The CDR3 DNA follows: TGTGCCAGTGGGACAGGGGGCGGAAATGGCTGCACCTTC. Protein product: CASGTGGGNGCTF. Based on the CDR3 plus reference TRBV5-6 and TRBJ1-2, the full variable domain is DAGVTQSPTHLIKTRGQQVTLRCSPKSGHDTVSWYQQALGQGPQFIFQYYEEEERQRGNFPDRFSGHQFPNYSSELNVNALLLGDSALYLCASGTGGGNGCTFGSGTRLTVV.

This clonotype was seen ten or more times. V is TRBV6-5 and J is TRBJ2-1; no firm D call. Germline lookup yields CDR1 MNHEY and CDR2 SVGAGI. Trimming stripped 2 bases from V and 15 bases from J, with 17 bases between. CDR3 length: 13 residues. Written as DNA, the CDR3 is TGTGCCAGCAGTTACCGTGTACGGGTTAGGGCGTTCTTC. It translates to CASSYRVRVRAFF.

This clonotype appeared many times. This chain links TRBV7-2 with TRBJ2-3; either TRBD1 or TRBD2 may supply D (6 bases each). Trimming pared 8 bases from V and 5 bases from J, leaving 20 bases between. Germline V gene lookup returns CDR1 SGHTA and CDR2 FQGNSA. This CDR3 is 15 amino acids long. The CDR3 sequence: CASGLEGGSIDTQYF. The CDR3 DNA sequence: TGTGCCAGCGGATTAGAGGGGGGCTCGATAGATACGCAGTATTTT.

A note on this clonotype: Given a much more abundant clone one base away, this may be a read error. The chain combines TRBV5-5 with TRBJ1-6; no firm D call. Looked up from germline, CDR1 is SGHKS and CDR2 is YYEKEE (reference sequence). This CDR3 comprises 14 residues. CDR3 DNA sequence: TGTGCCAGCAGCCAAGACACTTTTAATCCACCCCTCCACTTT. Amino acids: CASSQDTFNPPLHF.

This clonotype has ten or more counts. The chain is built from TRBV6-1 and TRBJ2-7, with 8 bases fitting TRBD2. V lost 2 bases, J lost 0 bases, and 15 bases stayed unmatched. The CDR3 runs to 19 residues. Per germline, CDR1 MNHNS and CDR2 SASEGT. The CDR3 spells CASSEQDKAFSGNSYEQYF. CDR3 DNA: TGTGCCAGCAGTGAACAAGACAAAGCATTTAGCGGGAACTCCTACGAGCAGTACTTC.

As concerns this clonotype: It may be a read error: a sequence one base away is much more abundant. The genes are TRBV10-3 and TRBJ2-5; the match to TRBD2 covers 7 bases. The CDR3 has 13 amino acids. The germline gives CDR1 ENHRY, CDR2 SYGVKD. The V gene end was trimmed by 5 bases and the J gene end by 5 bases; junction bases not matched to a gene: 5. The CDR3 reads CAISQRGWETQYF. Here the CDR3 DNA reads TGTGCCATCAGTCAGCGGGGTTGGGAGACCCAGTACTTC.

The chain uses TRBV7-3 and TRBJ2-1, with 14 bases aligning to TRBD2. The length of the CDR3 is 16 residues. Germline V lookup: CDR1 SGHTA, CDR2 FQGTGA. The J segment lost 5 bases and the V segment lost 5 bases, leaving 5 bases of the junction unmatched. CDR3 loop: CASSPGTSGSHNEQFF. Here the CDR3 DNA reads TGTGCCAGCAGCCCCGGGACTAGCGGGAGTCACAATGAGCAGTTCTTC.

A word on this clonotype: A read error may explain this, as a much larger clone is one base away. This sequence joins TRBV6-2 or TRBV6-3 and TRBJ2-7; the D gene is possibly TRBD1 (8 bases). This CDR3 has 15 residues. Germline assignment: CDR1 MNHEY and CDR2 SVGEGT. Trimming left V 4 bases short and J 2 bases short, with 15 bases between. The CDR3 region is CASSFNRGGPYEQYF. The DNA for the CDR3 is TGTGCCAGCAGTTTCAACAGGGGGGGACCCTACGAGCAGTACTTC.

Ten or more counts support this clonotype. V and J are TRBV11-2 and TRBJ2-5; 12 positions agree with TRBD2. The junction had 0 bases not matched to a gene; V was cut back by 3 bases and J by 4 bases. Germline values: CDR1 SGHAT, CDR2 FQNNGV. The CDR3 sequence is 14 residues long. CDR3 coding DNA: TGTGCCAGCAGCTTGACTAGCGGGGGAGAGACCCAGTACTTC. Its translation is CASSLTSGGETQYF.

This clonotype was counted many times. The rearrangement uses TRBV5-1 and TRBJ2-7; D might be TRBD2 (6 bases). This CDR3 spans 13 amino acids. The germline V gene has CDR1 SGHRS and CDR2 YFSETQ. V was shortened by 4 bases and J by 2 bases, with 10 bases between the two germline ends. CDR3 loop: CASSLRRAYEQYF. For the CDR3, the DNA is TGCGCCAGCAGCCTAAGGAGGGCCTACGAGCAGTACTTC.

Points on this clonotype: A junction end diverges from the germline sequence, so it may reflect a read error. This rearrangement joins TRBV10-3 to TRBJ2-3; 7 bases fit TRBD2. The germline V gene encodes CDR1 ENHRY and CDR2 SYGVKD. CDR3 length: 14 amino acids. The CDR3 DNA follows: TGTGCCATCAGGGGGCGGGGGACCACAGATACGCGGTATTTT. This codes for CAIRGRGTTDTRYF.